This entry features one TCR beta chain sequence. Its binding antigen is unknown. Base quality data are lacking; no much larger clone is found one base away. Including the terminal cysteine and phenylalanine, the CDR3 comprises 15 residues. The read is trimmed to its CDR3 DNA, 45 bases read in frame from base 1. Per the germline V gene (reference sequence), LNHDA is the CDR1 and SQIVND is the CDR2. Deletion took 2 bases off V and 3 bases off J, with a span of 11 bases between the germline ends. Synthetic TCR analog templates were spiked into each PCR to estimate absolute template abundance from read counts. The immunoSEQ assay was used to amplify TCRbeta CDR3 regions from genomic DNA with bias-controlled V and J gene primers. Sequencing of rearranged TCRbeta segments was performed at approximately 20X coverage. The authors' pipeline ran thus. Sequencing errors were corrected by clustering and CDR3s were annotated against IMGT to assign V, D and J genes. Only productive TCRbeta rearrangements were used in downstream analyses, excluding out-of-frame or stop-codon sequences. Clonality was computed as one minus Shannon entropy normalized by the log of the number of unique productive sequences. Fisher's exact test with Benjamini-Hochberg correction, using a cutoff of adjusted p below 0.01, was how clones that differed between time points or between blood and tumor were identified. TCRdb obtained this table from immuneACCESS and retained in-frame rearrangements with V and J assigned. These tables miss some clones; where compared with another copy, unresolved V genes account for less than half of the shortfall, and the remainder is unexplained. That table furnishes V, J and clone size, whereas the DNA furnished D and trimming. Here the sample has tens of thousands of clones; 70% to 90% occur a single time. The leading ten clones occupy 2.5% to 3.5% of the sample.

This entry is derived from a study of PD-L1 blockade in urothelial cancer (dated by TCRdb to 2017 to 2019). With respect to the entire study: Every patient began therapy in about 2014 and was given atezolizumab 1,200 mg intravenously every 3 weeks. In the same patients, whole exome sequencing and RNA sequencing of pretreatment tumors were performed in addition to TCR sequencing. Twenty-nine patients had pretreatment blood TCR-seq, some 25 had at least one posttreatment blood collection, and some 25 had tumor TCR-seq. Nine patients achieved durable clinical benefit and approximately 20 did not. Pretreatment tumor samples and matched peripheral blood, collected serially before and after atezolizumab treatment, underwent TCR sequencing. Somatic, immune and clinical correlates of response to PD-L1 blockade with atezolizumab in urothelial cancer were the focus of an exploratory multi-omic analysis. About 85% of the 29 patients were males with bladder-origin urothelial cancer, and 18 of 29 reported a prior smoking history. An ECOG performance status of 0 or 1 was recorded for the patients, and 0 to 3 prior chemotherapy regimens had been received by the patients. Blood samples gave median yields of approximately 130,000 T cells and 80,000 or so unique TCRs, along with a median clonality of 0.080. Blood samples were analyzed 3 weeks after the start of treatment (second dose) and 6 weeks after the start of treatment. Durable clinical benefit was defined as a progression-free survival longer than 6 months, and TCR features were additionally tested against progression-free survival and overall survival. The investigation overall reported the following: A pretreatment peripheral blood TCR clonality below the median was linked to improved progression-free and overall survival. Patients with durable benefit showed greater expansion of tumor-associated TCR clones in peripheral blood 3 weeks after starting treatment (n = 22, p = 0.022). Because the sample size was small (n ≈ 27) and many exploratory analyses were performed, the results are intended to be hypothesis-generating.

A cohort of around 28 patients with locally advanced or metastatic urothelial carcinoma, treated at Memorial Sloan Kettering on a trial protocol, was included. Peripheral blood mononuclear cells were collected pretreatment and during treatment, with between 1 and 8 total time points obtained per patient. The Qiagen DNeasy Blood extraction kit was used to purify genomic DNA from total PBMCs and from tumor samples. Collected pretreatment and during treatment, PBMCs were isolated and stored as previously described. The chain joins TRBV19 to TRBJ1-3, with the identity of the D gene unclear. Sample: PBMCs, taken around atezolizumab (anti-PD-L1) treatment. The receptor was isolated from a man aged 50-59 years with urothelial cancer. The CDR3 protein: CASSILVGFGNTIYF. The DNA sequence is TGTGCCAGTAGTATACTTGTTGGCTTTGGAAACACCATATATTTT.